This TCR beta chain was identified in a study of beta chain features in type 1 diabetes (dated 2018 in TCRdb). The study in broad terms: Mean age, gender distribution, total cell number and subset yield were not different between patients and healthy donors. The study compared TCRB repertoires of sorted circulating CD4+ T cell subsets between recently diagnosed type 1 diabetes patients and matched healthy donors. Naive and central memory subsets were obtained from all 30 or so donors, but regulatory and stem cell-like memory subsets were isolated from only 8 patients and roughly 8 healthy donors. A total of 85 million to 110 million sorted cells were examined across all samples, and RNA yield correlated strongly with the number of cells per subset.

Each donor gave one peripheral blood draw, roughly 120 mL on average, collected into heparinised tubes. A BD FACSAria II and a panel including CD45RO, CCR7, CD25, CD127, CD95 and CD27 were used to sort naive, central memory, regulatory and stem cell-like memory CD4+ T cells. All sorted populations exceeded 95% purity. PBMCs were isolated right away by Lymphoprep density gradient centrifugation and were stained directly, without culture. To minimize batch effects, samples were stained and sorted in pairs, one healthy donor with one patient per experiment. There are a few counts of this clone. Its antigen remains undetermined. No quality values exist for individual bases; no much larger clone is one base distant. The germline V gene provides CDR1 SQVTM and CDR2 ANQGSEA. From the cysteine up to the phenylalanine, the CDR3 has a length of 17 residues. Left in the record is the CDR3 DNA by itself, 51 bases read in frame from the first base.

Overall results and qualifications from the work: Naive, central memory and regulatory TCRB repertoires appeared to be more alike among patients than among healthy donors. Type 1 diabetes patients showed a moderate but significant shortening of TCRB CDR3 length in all four CD4+ subsets. PCR may preferentially amplify shorter templates, but because patient and control samples were amplified and corrected together, any resulting skew would affect both groups equally. Only small numbers of individuals were included in the HLA sub-analyses, which left unresolved whether HLA type had any influence on TCRB rearrangement. Because cDNA rather than genomic DNA was sequenced, highly expressing activated cells could have been over-represented, although no difference in activation and CD3 levels was found between groups. At VDJ recombination sites, type 1 diabetes patients had fewer insertions and more deleted nucleotides, which implies abnormalities in thymic rearrangement.

The entire amount of isolated RNA was reverse transcribed using the High Capacity cDNA Reverse Transcription Kit, so the sequenced TCRB transcripts were expressed ones. Naive, central memory and regulatory T cell samples underwent deep immunoSEQ sequencing, averaging around 4 million total reads per sample. After sorted cells were lysed in RLT buffer, RNA was extracted with DNase-treated RNeasy Micro or Mini kits, with the choice depending on cell number. Each cell subset was processed on its own to prevent cross-contamination, while patient and healthy donor samples were processed together. TCRB sequences were amplified from cDNA with the immunoSEQ multiplex PCR, producing 87-bp fragments spanning the CDR3 region. Sequencing of the amplicons was done on the Illumina HiSeq platform. Per the original workflow: Synthetic template baselines were used to correct PCR bias computationally, reads within Hamming distance 2 were collapsed together, and singletons that could not be merged were discarded. Reads were aligned against IMGT to assign V, D and J genes, CDR3 length and insertions or deletions at six rearrangement sites. Within each subset, clonotype counts were normalized to sorted cell number, after which true diversity and Gini coefficients were computed with the tcR R package. Repertoire sharing was quantified using the overlap coefficient calculated on TCRB nucleotide sequences. Out-of-frame TCRB sequences from naive cells were analyzed to stand in for the pre-selection repertoire. The table was pulled from immuneACCESS by TCRdb, which kept in-frame rearrangements only. Such tables lose some clones; where checked, under half of the loss comes from unresolved V genes, and the rest has no known cause. V and J calls plus clone size are reproduced from that table; the DNA served to infer D and trimming. In all, the sample holds roughly 330,000 clones, and approximately 10% of those were seen once. The top ten clones comprise about 0.014% of the sample.

Sequencing input: naive CD4+ T cells from blood. The cell subset or site label corresponds to: true naive CD4+ T cells. Recombination connected TRBV29-1 to TRBJ2-1; TRBD2 matches 14 bases in the middle. The TCR originated in a woman in her twenties or thirties in good health. The DNA sequence is as follows: TGCAGTTCCCTGGGGACTAGCGGGAGCTCCACGGCCGGTGAGCAGTTCTTC. Protein translation: CSSLGTSGSSTAGEQFF.